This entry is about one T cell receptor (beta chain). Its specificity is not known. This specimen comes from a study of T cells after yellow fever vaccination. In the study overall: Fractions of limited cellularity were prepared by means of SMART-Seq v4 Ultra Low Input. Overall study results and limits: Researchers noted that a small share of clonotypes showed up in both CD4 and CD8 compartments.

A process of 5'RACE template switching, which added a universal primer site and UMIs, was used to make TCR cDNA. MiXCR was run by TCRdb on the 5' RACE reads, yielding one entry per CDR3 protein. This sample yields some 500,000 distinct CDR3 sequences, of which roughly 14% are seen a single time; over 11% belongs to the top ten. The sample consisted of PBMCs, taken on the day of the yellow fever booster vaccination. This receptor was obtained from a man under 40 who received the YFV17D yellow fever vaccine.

CDR3 nucleotide sequence: TGTGCCAGCAGTAATGGACAGGGTTTGGTTACCGGGGAGCTGTTTTTT. This encodes CASSNGQGLVTGELFF. V gene TRBV6-1 combines with J gene TRBJ2-2; 8 bases match TRBD1. The CDR3 totals 16 residues. Losses at the gene ends were 5 bases for V and 5 bases for J; bases not matched to a gene: 10. CDR1 MNHNS and CDR2 SASEGT come from the germline V gene.